This T cell receptor (beta chain) appears in the sequencing data of a study of blood T cell repertoires in COVID-19. Across the study: The cDNA or gDNA used as material had been derived from T cells, B-cell-depleted T cells, or PBMCs.

The germline V gene has CDR1 SGDLS and CDR2 YYNGEE. Between the trimmed V and J ends, which lost 6 bases and 4 bases, there was a span of 19 bases. CDR3 size: 15 residues. Generated by immunoSEQ multiplex PCR, the TCRdb table keeps only in-frame clones and is missing some. The sample includes 220,000 or so clones, about 90% of them seen just once. Living in about 25 US areas, the participants were between roughly 18 and 95 years of age. Clinical history reported by participants formed the basis on which cohorts were assigned. This TCR was sampled from a man younger than 40 who had been exposed to COVID-19. This chain joins TRBV9 and TRBJ2-5; maybe TRBD2 (7 bases). The sample taken for sequencing was PBMCs or T cells enriched from blood (not recorded which). The CDR3 is CASTLGGGPRETQYF. CDR3 bases: TGTGCCAGCACCCTAGGGGGGGGGCCAAGAGAGACCCAGTACTTC.